This record concerns one T cell receptor beta chain sequence. This record belongs to a study of blood T cell repertoires in COVID-19. Study context: There were acute and convalescent COVID-19 samples, and they came from the United States, Italy and Spain. Sample material is recorded as cDNA or gDNA derived from T cells, B-cell-depleted T cells, or PBMCs.

The V and J ends lost 7 bases and 2 bases respectively, with 11 bases between them. CDR1 is SNHLY and CDR2 is FYNNEI in the germline V gene. This CDR3 contains 13 residues. In Seattle, patients joined the study during active infection and were tracked longitudinally. Original methodology: How many nucleated cells were present was estimated from reference gene primer amplification. Clones were read by immunoSEQ multiplex PCR, and TCRdb kept only the in-frame ones, dropping some. The DNA gave D and trimming, while V, J and clone size come from that table. The data contain about 190,000 clones, about four fifths of them singletons.

The TCR comes from a woman aged 60 to 75 with COVID-19, enrolled during active disease. The sequenced sample consisted of peripheral blood. J is TRBJ1-2 and V is TRBV2; D unclear. The CDR3 loop reads CASTMIVNYGYTF. CDR3 nucleotides: TGTGCCAGCACGATGATAGTCAACTATGGCTACACCTTC.